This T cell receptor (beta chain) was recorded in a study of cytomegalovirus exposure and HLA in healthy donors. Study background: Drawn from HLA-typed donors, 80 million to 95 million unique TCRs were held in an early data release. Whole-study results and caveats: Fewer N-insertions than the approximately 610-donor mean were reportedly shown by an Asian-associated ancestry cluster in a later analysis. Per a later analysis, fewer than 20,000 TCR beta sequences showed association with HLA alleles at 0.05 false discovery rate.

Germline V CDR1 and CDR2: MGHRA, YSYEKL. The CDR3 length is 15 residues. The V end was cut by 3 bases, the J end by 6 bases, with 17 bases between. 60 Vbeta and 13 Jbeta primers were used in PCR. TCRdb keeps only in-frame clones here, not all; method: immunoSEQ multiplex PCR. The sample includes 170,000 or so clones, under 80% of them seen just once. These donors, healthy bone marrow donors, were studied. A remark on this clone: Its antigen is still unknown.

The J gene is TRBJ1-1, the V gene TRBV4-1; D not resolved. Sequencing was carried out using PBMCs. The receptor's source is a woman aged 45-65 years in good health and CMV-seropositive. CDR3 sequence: CASSHGRNGGPEAFF. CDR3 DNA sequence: TGCGCCAGCAGCCACGGGAGGAACGGCGGTCCTGAAGCTTTCTTT.